Below, 22 T cell receptor beta chains from the same sample are listed, as sequenced in a study of blood T cell repertoires in COVID-19. Sequenced by immunoSEQ multiplex PCR; TCRdb stores in-frame clones only, minus some. The repertoire holds roughly 200,000 clones, with 86% as singletons. Material: PBMCs or T cells enriched from blood (not recorded which). These receptors were collected from a woman aged 40 to 50 in a cohort exposed to, infected with or recovered from COVID-19 (not recorded which).

V is TRBV20-1 and J is TRBJ2-1; 9 nucleotides line up with TRBD2. The V segment lost 3 bases and the J segment 4 bases; nucleotides outside the gene matches: 4. The CDR3 consists of 14 residues. Germline assignment: CDR1 DFQATT and CDR2 SNEGSKA (reference sequence). The CDR3 sequence is CSASSREGYNEQFF. CDR3 nucleotides: TGCAGTGCTAGTTCGCGGGAGGGATACAATGAGCAGTTCTTC.

The rearrangement joins TRBV7-9 to TRBJ2-1; tentatively, D is TRBD1 (7 bases). The V end lost 1 base, the J end lost 8 bases, and 18 bases lay between the germline ends. Looked up from germline, CDR1 is SEHNR and CDR2 is FQNEAQ (reference sequence). This CDR3 contains 16 residues. The CDR3 loop reads CASSLVGRGVLDEQFF. The CDR3 DNA is TGTGCCAGCAGCTTAGTGGGCAGGGGGGTCTTGGATGAGCAGTTCTTC.

The chain has TRBV5-8 and TRBJ2-7; no reliable D call. Looked up from germline, CDR1 is SGHTS and CDR2 is YDEGEE. The V and J ends lost 1 base and 6 bases respectively, with 8 bases between them. The CDR3 runs 12 residues. The CDR3 DNA reads TGTGCCAGCAGCTTGTTTCGCGGCGAGCAGTACTTC. This encodes CASSLFRGEQYF.

This clone was detected only a few times. The CDR3 nucleotides are TGCGCCAGCAGCCAACCTTCTAGCGCTGAGCAGTACTTC. Translation: CASSQPSSAEQYF. J is TRBJ2-7 and V is TRBV4-1; D perhaps matches TRBD2 (6 bases). CDR1 MGHRA and CDR2 YSYEKL come from the germline V gene. The CDR3 loop spans 13 amino acids. Trimming stripped 2 bases from V and 7 bases from J, with 12 bases between.

V is TRBV7-9 and J is TRBJ2-5; maybe TRBD1 (5 bases). This CDR3 is built from 14 residues. V was trimmed by 1 base and J by 2 bases, leaving 8 bases between them. Germline CDR1 and CDR2: SEHNR and FQNEAQ (reference sequence). In nucleotides, the CDR3 is TGTGCCAGCAGCTTAGTCGACAGTCAAGAGACCCAGTACTTC. Protein: CASSLVDSQETQYF.

The V and J genes are TRBV4-1 and TRBJ1-2; D not certain. Germline CDR1 and CDR2: MGHRA and YSYEKL. The V end lost 0 bases, the J end lost 8 bases, and 19 bases lay between the germline ends. The CDR3 runs to 16 residues. The CDR3 here is CASSQDRRVDGRGYTF. For the CDR3, the DNA is TGCGCCAGCAGCCAAGATCGGAGGGTGGATGGTAGGGGCTACACCTTC.

The J gene is TRBJ1-4, the V gene TRBV6-1; a possible D gene is TRBD1 (5 bases). The length of the CDR3 is 16 residues. In germline, CDR1 is MNHNS, CDR2 SASEGT. V was pared by 0 bases and J by 5 bases, with 13 bases between. The CDR3 DNA is TGTGCCAGCAGTGAAGCCGCCGGGACTTTCAATGAAAAACTGTTTTTT. Translating it yields CASSEAAGTFNEKLFF.

V and J are TRBV5-1 and TRBJ2-7; tentative D call: TRBD2 (6 bases). The CDR3 is 15 amino acids. V was shortened by 2 bases and J by 6 bases, with 18 bases between the two germline ends. Germline V gene sequence: CDR1 SGHRS, CDR2 YFSETQ. CDR3 loop: CASSLTGEAVSEQYF. CDR3 DNA: TGCGCCAGCAGCTTAACGGGGGAGGCCGTATCCGAGCAGTACTTC.

The chain uses TRBV5-1 and TRBJ2-7; 10 bases match TRBD1. CDR1 is SGHRS and CDR2 is YFSETQ in the germline V gene. V was pared by 0 bases and J by 6 bases, with 6 bases of the junction left unmatched. The CDR3 contains 15 residues. The CDR3 is CASSLAGTGASEQYF. CDR3 coding DNA: TGCGCCAGCAGCTTGGCCGGGACAGGGGCTTCCGAGCAGTACTTC.

The chain has TRBV29-1 and TRBJ1-1, with 7 bases identical to TRBD1. The CDR3 has 15 residues. From germline, CDR1 is SQVTM and CDR2 ANQGSEA. V lost 6 bases to trimming and J lost 4 bases; unmatched junction nucleotides: 14. The CDR3: CSVKYVGTEGTEAFF. The DNA of the CDR3 is TGCAGCGTCAAATATGTCGGGACAGAGGGCACTGAAGCTTTCTTT.

This clone was recorded only once. The V call is TRBV7-9, the J call TRBJ1-4; 11 positions match TRBD1. CDR1 is SEHNR, CDR2 FQNEAQ, per germline (reference sequence). The CDR3 contains 14 residues. The V gene end was trimmed by 5 bases and the J gene end by 7 bases; junction bases not matched to a gene: 3. CDR3 DNA: TGTGCCAGCAGCCGAGGACAGGGGGCTGAAAAACTGTTTTTT. The encoded protein is CASSRGQGAEKLFF.

The chain joins TRBV6-1 to TRBJ2-1; TRBD2 matches at 7 bases. The CDR3 is 16 amino acids. With 0 bases clipped from V and 2 bases from J, the junction kept 4 bases outside the gene matches. The germline CDR1 and CDR2 sequences are MNHNS and SASEGT. Written as DNA, the CDR3 is TGTGCCAGCAGTGAAGCGCCCAGCGGGACCTACAATGAGCAGTTCTTC. It is translated as CASSEAPSGTYNEQFF.

In its sample, this clone was seen many times. The chain carries TRBV11-3 and TRBJ1-3, with a tentative D call TRBD1 (5 bases). The V end was cut by 5 bases, the J end by 4 bases, with 9 bases between. The CDR3 runs 13 residues. Germline-derived CDR1 and CDR2 are SGHNT and YENEEA. The CDR3 is CASSRGEGNTIYF. The CDR3 DNA reads as TGTGCCAGCAGCCGGGGGGAAGGAAACACCATATATTTT.

This clone was detected ten times or more. CDR3 sequence (DNA): TGTGCCAGCAGTGACCGAACCGGGACTAGAAACCCTTCGGATACGCAGTATTTT. Translation: CASSDRTGTRNPSDTQYF. V usage is TRBV14 and J usage is TRBJ2-3; TRBD2 aligns across 8 bases. Germline V gene data show CDR1 as SGHDN and CDR2 as FVKESK. This CDR3 is built from 18 residues. V dropped 6 bases and J dropped 6; count of bases not matched to a gene: 20.

The J gene is TRBJ2-3, the V gene TRBV11-3, with a possible D match to TRBD2 (5 bases). Between the trimmed V and J ends, which lost 7 bases and 5 bases, there was a span of 16 bases. The CDR3 length is 14 residues. CDR1 is SGHNT and CDR2 is YENEEA in the germline V gene. The CDR3 nucleotides read TGTGCCAGCACGAGGGAAGGGTCCGTAGATACGCAGTATTTT. It translates to CASTREGSVDTQYF.

V usage is TRBV7-9 and J usage is TRBJ1-4; D unclear. With 7 bases removed from V and 2 bases from J, the gap between germline ends came to 8 bases. There are 13 residues in the CDR3. Looked up from germline, CDR1 is SEHNR and CDR2 is FQNEAQ (reference sequence). CDR3 sequence reads: CASTGETNEKLFF. In DNA form, the CDR3 reads TGTGCCAGCACTGGGGAGACTAATGAAAAACTGTTTTTT.

This chain connects TRBV5-4 to TRBJ2-2, with D possibly being TRBD1 (5 bases). V lost 4 bases, J lost 5 bases, and 15 bases lay in between. There are 15 residues in the CDR3. From germline, CDR1 is SGHNT and CDR2 YYREEE (reference sequence). The CDR3 is CASSPRGSETGELFF. The DNA for the CDR3 is TGTGCCAGCAGCCCTAGGGGCAGTGAGACCGGGGAGCTGTTTTTT.

This chain uses TRBV29-1 with TRBJ1-2, with TRBD1 as a possible D gene (6 bases). Trimming pared 5 bases from V and 0 bases from J, leaving 16 bases between. CDR3 length: 15 residues. Germline V lookup: CDR1 SQVTM, CDR2 ANQGSEA. For the CDR3, the DNA is TGCAGCGTTACGCCATACAGGGCAGCTAACTATGGCTACACCTTC. This codes for CSVTPYRAANYGYTF.

V and J are TRBV3-1 (or the pseudogene TRBV3-2) and TRBJ2-3, with 9 bases aligning to TRBD2. This CDR3 region has 15 residues. V dropped 10 bases and J dropped 4; count of bases not matched to a gene: 12. In germline, CDR1 is LGHDT, CDR2 YNNKEL (reference sequence). This chain's CDR3 is CANASGGRAADTQYF. The CDR3 DNA is TGTGCCAATGCATCGGGCGGGAGGGCCGCAGATACGCAGTATTTT.

This clone was seen a few times. The chain recombines TRBV25-1 with TRBJ1-4; a weak D match, TRBD1 (5 bases). Trimming took 5 bases from V and 3 from J, leaving 16 bases between them. The CDR3 is 16 residues long. Germline V lookup: CDR1 MGHDK, CDR2 SYGVNS. For the CDR3, the DNA is TGTGCCAGCAGTCGCCTCGGGGGAGATGCTAATGAAAAACTGTTTTTT. Protein product: CASSRLGGDANEKLFF.

The genes are TRBV19 and TRBJ2-1; TRBD2 agrees at 8 bases. The V segment lost 5 bases and the J segment 10 bases; nucleotides outside the gene matches: 7. Germline CDR1 LNHDA, CDR2 SQIVND (reference sequence). The CDR3 runs 13 residues. The CDR3 bases are TGTGCCAGTAGTCTAATAGCGGGATCGGAGCAGTTCTTC. It yields the protein CASSLIAGSEQFF.

CDR3 nucleotide sequence: TGTGCCAGAAGACGGACAGGGCTATATGGCTACACCTTC. Translated: CARRRTGLYGYTF. This chain connects TRBV5-3 to TRBJ1-2; TRBD1 matches 8 bases. TRBV5-3 belongs to the ORF category, with a function that is uncertain. The ends lost 5 bases at V and 5 bases at J; junction bases unmatched: 5. This CDR3 spans 13 amino acids.